This T cell receptor (beta chain) was obtained from a study of Ad26.COV2.S vaccination and SARS-CoV-2 variants. Study-level results: Reportedly, after vaccination the spike-specific CD8+ and CD4+ T cell responses displayed substantial breadth. Estimates derived from TCR breadth and depth analyses may have underestimated total T cell responses.

Turning to this clone: As yet, its antigen is unknown.

The V and J ends lost 4 bases and 6 bases respectively, with 20 bases between them. Germline lookup yields CDR1 LNHDA and CDR2 SQIVND (reference sequence). The CDR3 runs 16 residues. Some clones are missing from TCRdb's copy, which holds only in-frame ones; the method was immunoSEQ multiplex PCR. In the table there are about 350,000 clones, roughly nine tenths of which are singletons. The sample here was peripheral blood, taken after recovery from COVID-19. This TCR came from a human donor who had recovered from COVID-19. The chain carries TRBV19 and TRBJ2-3, with D possibly matching TRBD2 (7 bases). Here the CDR3 reads CASSRSGAGVADTQYF. The CDR3 region has the DNA TGTGCCAGTAGTAGGAGCGGGGCAGGGGTTGCGGATACGCAGTATTTT.